Listed here are 2 T cell receptor beta chains from one sample, sequenced in a study of cytomegalovirus exposure and HLA in healthy donors. Clones were read by immunoSEQ multiplex PCR, and TCRdb kept only the in-frame ones, dropping some. The repertoire holds 100,000 to 150,000 clones, with about 96% as singletons. The specimen sequenced was PBMCs. These TCRs come from a man in his late teens or twenties in good health and CMV-seronegative.

V usage is TRBV7-9 and J usage is TRBJ2-5; a weak D match, TRBD2 (6 bases). Trimming left V 4 bases short and J 4 bases short, with 10 bases between. The germline CDR1 and CDR2 sequences are SEHNR and FQNEAQ (reference sequence). This CDR3 comprises 13 residues. The CDR3 region has the DNA TGTGCCAGCAGCTCGCGGGATCGAGAGACCCAGTACTTC. The encoded protein is CASSSRDRETQYF.

The chain employs TRBV28 and TRBJ1-2; TRBD1 matches 9 bases. CDR1 MDHEN and CDR2 SYDVKM come from the germline V gene. The CDR3 length is 16 residues. After removal of 7 bases from V and 5 bases from J, the junction contained 14 bases not matched to a gene. The CDR3 sequence is CASIPSGTGSFYGYTF. The CDR3 DNA reads as TGTGCCAGCATCCCCAGCGGGACAGGGAGTTTTTATGGCTACACCTTC.